Below, one TCR beta chain is given with its context. What it binds is unknown. The PCR template was genomic DNA. The TCR beta CDR3 region was amplified using 30 forward and 13 reverse primers. TCRdb redid the calling of the multiplex PCR reads with MiXCR, one entry per CDR3 protein. The sample has fewer than 350,000 distinct CDR3 sequences; roughly 48% are singletons. This specimen comes from a study of type 1 and type 2 diabetes patients. General observations from the study: In CD4+ and CD8+ T cells, type 2 diabetes diversity exceeded type 1.

The CDR3 consists of 11 residues. Germline CDR1 reads GTSNPN; CDR2 reads SVGIG (reference sequence). Trimming cost V 4 bases and J 5 bases, with 5 bases left between them. The genes are TRBV30 and TRBJ2-2; D is unclear. This TCR was sampled from a young man with type 2 diabetes. Sample: peripheral blood mononuclear cells (PBMCs). This chain's CDR3 is CAWTDTGELFF. As DNA, the CDR3 is TGTGCCTGGACAGATACCGGGGAGCTGTTTTTT.